The sequence of this TCR beta chain was determined in a study of blood T cell repertoires in COVID-19. Study in general: The cDNA or gDNA used as material had been derived from T cells, B-cell-depleted T cells, or PBMCs.

Produced via immunoSEQ multiplex PCR; TCRdb's table is partial and in-frame only. The top ten clones hold 1% to 1.5% of a sample with about 260,000 clones, around 88% of them seen once. This clone was picked up one time. Recruitment covered about 25 US areas and drew participants whose ages spanned about 18 to 95 years. After removal of 3 bases from V and 8 bases from J, the junction contained 10 bases not matched to a gene. CDR1 and CDR2 from the germline V gene are SGHAT and FQNNGV. This CDR3 is 15 amino acids long. Sequenced material: PBMCs or T cells enriched from blood (not recorded which). The V call is TRBV11-2, the J call TRBJ2-1; 7 nucleotides line up with TRBD2. The receptor's source is a woman between 40 and 50 years old with acute COVID-19. CDR3 nucleotides: TGTGCCAGCAGCTTTAGGGAGGGCCATCTATATGAGCAGTTCTTC. Residues: CASSFREGHLYEQFF.